Detailed here is one TCR beta chain. Sequencing was performed with immunoSEQ multiplex PCR; in TCRdb, only in-frame clones are kept and a portion is missing. Here the sample spans about 14,000 clones, more than 60% being singletons. The data belong to a study of immune characteristics of hereditary and idiopathic chronic pancreatitis. Patients having total pancreatectomy with islet autotransplantation provided the chronic pancreatitis pancreas tissue. This CDR3 has 16 amino acids. With 6 bases clipped from V and 1 base from J, the junction kept 7 bases outside the gene matches. The V gene's germline CDR1 is LNHDA and CDR2 SQIVND (reference sequence).

This chain connects TRBV19 to TRBJ2-1; 9 nucleotides match TRBD1. The TCR originated in a human donor with chronic pancreatitis. The sample was pancreas tissue with hereditary chronic pancreatitis. This CDR3 reads CASRITGTGSYNEQFF. The CDR3 nucleotides read TGTGCCAGTAGGATTACCGGGACAGGGTCCTACAATGAGCAGTTCTTC.